This is a list of T cell receptor beta chains from one sample in a study of response to subunit inactivated influenza vaccine. From the RT-PCR reads, TCRdb called clonotypes with MiXCR, one entry per CDR3 protein. The sample shows roughly 170,000 distinct CDR3 sequences, about a tenth of them seen only once. The input for sequencing was non-naive T cells sorted from PBMCs, taken on the day of vaccination. All receptors come from a man between 50 and 59 years old who received an inactivated influenza vaccine. The conserved cysteine and the conserved F or W are not part of the CDR3 here. Each record gives: clone size, V gene, J gene, CDR3 protein. Clone size is stated in some rows and not others, as once, few, many or a class when expanded.

>few|TRBV29-1|TRBJ2-7
SVERLSGDEQY
>many|TRBV6-5|TRBJ2-7
ASSYQSSSYEQY
>-|TRBV7-8|TRBJ1-1
ASSRSKVGTEAF
>few|TRBV2|TRBJ1-5
ASGTTDRERGNQPQH
>many|TRBV14|TRBJ2-5
ASRNRAQETQY
>-|TRBV4-3|TRBJ2-1
ASSQASTSPYNEQF
>many|TRBV5-1|TRBJ2-2
ASSTGQATGELF
>many|TRBV7-9|TRBJ1-6
ASSPDPNSPLH
>many|TRBV7-2|TRBJ1-2
ASSLGGQTNYGYT
>many|TRBV18|TRBJ2-3
ASSPRVELSAQY
>many|TRBV15|TRBJ2-5
ATSREGGRETQY
>few|TRBV4-3|TRBJ1-4
ASSQEVSGNEKLF
>-|TRBV21-1|TRBJ2-1
ASSKVSGAGNEQF
>many|TRBV25-1|TRBJ1-2
ASSEGGNYGYT
>few|TRBV27|TRBJ1-1
ASSLALRNTEAF
>many|TRBV7-2|TRBJ2-1
ASSPTGGTVYNEQF
>-|TRBV6-5|TRBJ2-3
ASSYTPGRGKNSDTQY
>many|TRBV10-3|TRBJ2-5
AISENFQETQY
>-|TRBV4-1|TRBJ2-6
ASSQVLISGANVLT
>many|TRBV5-6|TRBJ2-1
ASSLMTSGSGEQF
>-|TRBV6-1|TRBJ2-7
ASSEIGTRMGQY
>few|TRBV10-2|TRBJ2-3
ASSESASGYTDTQY
>many|TRBV4-1|TRBJ1-5
ASSHQQGIQPQH
>many|TRBV18|TRBJ1-6
ASSPTGGNSPLH
>-|TRBV20-1|TRBJ2-1
SAPPARGGSYNEQF
>many|TRBV3-1|TRBJ2-2
ASRDTGINTGELF
>few|TRBV5-1|TRBJ2-3
ASSLLPGAQGTDTQY
>-|TRBV15|TRBJ1-5
ATSRDKRAGNQPQH
>-|TRBV7-2|TRBJ2-1
ASSSRDFPNEQF
>-|TRBV29-1|TRBJ1-2
SANLGGLRGYT
>few|TRBV4-1|TRBJ1-5
ASSQDGGLSAPQH
>-|TRBV6-2/TRBV6-3|TRBJ2-4
ASSYSLLAGDSNIQY
>few|TRBV21-1|TRBJ1-2
ASSPQWYYGYT
>-|TRBV28|TRBJ2-6
ASSLRVSGANVLT
>many|TRBV6-1|TRBJ2-7
ASEGQGHSYEQY
>-|TRBV4-1|TRBJ2-1
ASIRGVAGGRNNEQF
>-|TRBV5-5|TRBJ1-2
ASSQAGGYNYGYT
>few|TRBV5-1|TRBJ1-4
ASSNGQGSGKLF
>-|TRBV18|TRBJ1-6
ASSVGYNSPLH
>many|TRBV20-1|TRBJ2-7
SASTPGQPYEQY
>few|TRBV10-3|TRBJ2-1
AISESGSGGSNEQF
>few|TRBV7-9|TRBJ2-7
ASSPPFGRDLYEQY